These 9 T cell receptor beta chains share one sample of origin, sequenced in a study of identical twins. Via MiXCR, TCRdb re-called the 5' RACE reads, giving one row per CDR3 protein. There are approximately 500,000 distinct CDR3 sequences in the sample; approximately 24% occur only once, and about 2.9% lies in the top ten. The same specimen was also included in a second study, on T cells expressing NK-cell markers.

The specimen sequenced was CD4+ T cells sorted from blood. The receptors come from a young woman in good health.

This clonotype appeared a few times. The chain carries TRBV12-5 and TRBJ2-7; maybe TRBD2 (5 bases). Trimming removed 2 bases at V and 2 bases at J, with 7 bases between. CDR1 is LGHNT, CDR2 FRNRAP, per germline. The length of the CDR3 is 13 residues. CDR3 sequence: CASGLSGTYEQYF. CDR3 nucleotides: TGTGCTAGTGGTTTGTCCGGGACCTACGAGCAGTACTTC.

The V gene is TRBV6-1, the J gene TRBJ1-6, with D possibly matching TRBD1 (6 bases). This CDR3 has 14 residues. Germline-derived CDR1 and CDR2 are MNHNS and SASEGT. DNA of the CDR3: TGTGCTACCCAATATCGGGGGGCTGATTCACCCCTCCACTTT. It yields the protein CATQYRGADSPLHF.

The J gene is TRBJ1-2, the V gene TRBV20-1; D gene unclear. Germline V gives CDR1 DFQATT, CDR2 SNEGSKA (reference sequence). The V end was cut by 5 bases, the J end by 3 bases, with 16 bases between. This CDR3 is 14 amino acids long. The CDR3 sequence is CSAGVLGGDYGYTF. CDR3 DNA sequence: TGCAGTGCTGGGGTCCTCGGTGGTGACTATGGCTACACCTTC.

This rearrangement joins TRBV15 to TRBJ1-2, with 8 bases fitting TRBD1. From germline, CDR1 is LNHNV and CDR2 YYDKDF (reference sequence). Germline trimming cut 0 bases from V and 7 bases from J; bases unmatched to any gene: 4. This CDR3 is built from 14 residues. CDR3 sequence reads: CATSRDTGTGGYTF. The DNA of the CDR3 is TGTGCCACCAGCAGAGACACCGGGACAGGTGGCTACACCTTC.

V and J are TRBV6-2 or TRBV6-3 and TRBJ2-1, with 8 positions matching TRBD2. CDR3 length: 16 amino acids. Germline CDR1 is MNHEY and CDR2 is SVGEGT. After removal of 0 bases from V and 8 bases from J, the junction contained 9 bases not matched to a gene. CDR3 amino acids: CASSYSIGRAGDEQFF. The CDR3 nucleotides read TGTGCCAGCAGTTACTCGATCGGGAGGGCCGGGGATGAGCAGTTCTTC.

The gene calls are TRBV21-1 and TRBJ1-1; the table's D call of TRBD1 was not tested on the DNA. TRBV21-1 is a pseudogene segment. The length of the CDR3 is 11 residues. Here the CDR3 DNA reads TGTGCCAGCGGGGGCGGGGATGAAGCTTTCTTT. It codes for CASGGGDEAFF.

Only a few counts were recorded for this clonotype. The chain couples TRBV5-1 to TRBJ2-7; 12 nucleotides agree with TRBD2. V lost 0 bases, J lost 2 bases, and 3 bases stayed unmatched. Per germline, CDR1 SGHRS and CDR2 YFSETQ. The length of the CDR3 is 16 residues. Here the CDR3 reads CASSLVLAGGAYEQYF. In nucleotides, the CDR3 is TGCGCCAGCAGCTTGGTTCTAGCGGGGGGGGCCTACGAGCAGTACTTC.

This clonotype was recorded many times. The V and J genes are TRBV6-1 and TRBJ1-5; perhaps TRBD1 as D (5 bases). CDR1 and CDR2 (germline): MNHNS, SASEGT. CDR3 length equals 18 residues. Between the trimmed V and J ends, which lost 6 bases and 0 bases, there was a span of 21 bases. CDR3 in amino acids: CASSLTGTQADSNQPQHF. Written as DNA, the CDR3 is TGTGCCAGCAGCCTTACCGGGACTCAAGCCGATAGCAATCAGCCCCAGCATTTT.

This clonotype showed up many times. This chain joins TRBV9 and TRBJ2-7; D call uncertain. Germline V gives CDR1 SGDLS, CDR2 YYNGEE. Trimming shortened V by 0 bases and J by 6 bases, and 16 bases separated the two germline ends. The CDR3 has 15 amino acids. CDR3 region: CASSVVPSLKSEQYF. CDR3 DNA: TGTGCCAGCAGCGTAGTGCCTAGTCTGAAATCCGAGCAGTACTTC.